These 27 T cell receptor beta chains were all obtained from the same sample, sequenced in a study of blood T cell repertoires in COVID-19. Sequencing was performed with immunoSEQ multiplex PCR; in TCRdb, only in-frame clones are kept and a portion is missing. Of 290,000 or so clones detected, 86% appear once; the ten largest clones hold over 2%. Sequences were obtained from PBMCs or T cells enriched from blood (not recorded which). The source is a woman between 18 and 29 years old who had recovered from COVID-19.

This clone came up a few times. J is TRBJ2-3 and V is TRBV3-1 (or the pseudogene TRBV3-2); the D gene is possibly TRBD1 (7 bases). The length of the CDR3 is 13 residues. In germline, CDR1 is LGHDT, CDR2 YNNKEL (reference sequence). V lost 5 bases to trimming and J lost 5 bases, with 11 bases between them. The CDR3 nucleotides are TGTGCCAGCAGCACCCAGGGGGGAGATACGCAGTATTTT. It yields the protein CASSTQGGDTQYF.

The chain uses TRBV11-3 and TRBJ1-1, with D tentatively TRBD1 (6 bases). This CDR3 is 14 amino acids long. V was cut by 6 bases and J by 4 bases, with 15 bases left in between. Germline loops: CDR1 SGHNT, CDR2 YENEEA. The CDR3 DNA is TGTGCCAGCAGTTACAGGGCAAGCGGCACTGAAGCTTTCTTT. Translated, it gives CASSYRASGTEAFF.

The chain employs TRBV7-2 and TRBJ2-4; D perhaps matches TRBD2 (5 bases). The CDR3 is 16 amino acids. The germline gives CDR1 SGHTA, CDR2 FQGNSA. Deletions cut 0 bases from V and 0 bases from J, with 9 bases between. The CDR3 nucleotides are TGTGCCAGCAGCTTAGCGATTAGCGTAGCCAAAAACATTCAGTACTTC. It translates to CASSLAISVAKNIQYF.

The CDR3: CASSGPGQGHNEQFF. In DNA form, the CDR3 reads TGTGCCAGCAGCGGACCGGGACAGGGACACAATGAGCAGTTCTTC. The gene calls are TRBV9 and TRBJ2-1; TRBD1 matches at 9 bases. V trimming: 3 bases; J trimming: 5 bases; junction bases outside the gene matches: 6. CDR3 size: 15 residues. Germline V gene data show CDR1 as SGDLS and CDR2 as YYNGEE.

The genes are TRBV24-1 and TRBJ1-2; D possibly corresponds to TRBD1 (5 bases). CDR1 and CDR2 from the germline V gene are KGHDR and SFDVKD. CDR3 length: 16 residues. Trimming cost V 5 bases and J 5 bases, with 20 bases left between them. The CDR3 bases are TGTGCCACCAGTGTGTCTGAACAGGCGATCTCTTATGGCTACACCTTC. Its translation is CATSVSEQAISYGYTF.

This clone was counted a single time. This chain joins TRBV5-5 and TRBJ1-6; no reliable D call. This CDR3 spans 13 amino acids. Looked up from germline, CDR1 is SGHKS and CDR2 is YYEKEE (reference sequence). Trimming stripped 4 bases from V and 10 bases from J, with 12 bases between. CDR3: CASSREETSPLHF. CDR3 coding DNA: TGTGCCAGCAGCCGGGAGGAAACGTCACCCCTCCACTTT.

This clone was seen only a few times. V is TRBV5-1 and J is TRBJ2-7, with TRBD2 identical over 7 bases. Losses at the gene ends were 3 bases for V and 2 bases for J; bases not matched to a gene: 11. This CDR3 has 16 amino acids. Germline V gives CDR1 SGHRS, CDR2 YFSETQ. CDR3 in amino acids: CASSWELARLTYEQYF. The CDR3 DNA reads as TGCGCCAGCAGCTGGGAACTAGCGCGTCTGACCTACGAGCAGTACTTC. The full variable domain, rest sourced from reference TRBV5-1 and TRBJ2-7, is KAGVTQTPRYLIKTRGQQVTLSCSPISGHRSVSWYQQTPGQGLQFLFEYFSETQRNKGNFPGRFSGRQFSNSRSEMNVSTLELGDSALYLCASSWELARLTYEQYFGPGTRLTVT.

The chain combines TRBV7-9 with TRBJ2-7; 9 bases align to TRBD1. The CDR3 has 15 residues. Germline CDR1 is SEHNR and CDR2 is FQNEAQ (reference sequence). The V segment lost 5 bases and the J segment 1 base; nucleotides outside the gene matches: 6. In DNA form, the CDR3 reads TGTGCCAGCAGCGCGGACAGGGGACGGTCCTACGAGCAGTACTTC. It encodes CASSADRGRSYEQYF.

This clone showed up just a few times. The CDR3 sequence is CASSNAPSETQYF. The DNA for the CDR3 is TGCGCCAGTTCGAATGCGCCTTCGGAGACCCAGTACTTC. The rearrangement uses TRBV4-1 and TRBJ2-5, with no clear D. The CDR3 has 13 amino acids. V was shortened by 9 bases and J by 5 bases, with 16 bases between the two germline ends. The germline V gene has CDR1 MGHRA and CDR2 YSYEKL.

V and J are TRBV30 and TRBJ1-5; TRBD1 matches at 9 bases. Per the germline V gene, CDR1 is GTSNPN and CDR2 is SVGIG (reference sequence). V trimming: 5 bases; J trimming: 5 bases; junction bases outside the gene matches: 4. This CDR3 contains 13 residues. The CDR3 DNA follows: TGTGCCTGGGGGACAGGGCGATATCAGCCCCAGCATTTT. Residues: CAWGTGRYQPQHF.

V is TRBV6-6 and J is TRBJ1-5; D unresolved. Trimming left V 5 bases short and J 2 bases short, with 16 bases between. The CDR3 length is 16 residues. CDR1 is MNHNY and CDR2 is SVGAGI in the germline V gene (reference sequence). CDR3 DNA sequence: TGTGCCAGCAGTCCCCGCGCGCAGGCCGGCAATCAGCCCCAGCATTTT. It yields the protein CASSPRAQAGNQPQHF.

The chain combines TRBV27 with TRBJ1-5, with D unclear. Germline CDR1 MNHEY, CDR2 SMNVEV (reference sequence). The CDR3 extends over 12 amino acids. V gave up 4 bases and J gave up 9 bases, with 10 bases separating them. CDR3 nucleotides: TGTGCCAGCAGTTCTAACTCCGGGCCCCAGCATTTT. It codes for CASSSNSGPQHF.

The chain carries TRBV28 and TRBJ1-1, with 7 bases aligning to TRBD1. The junction had 24 bases not matched to a gene; V was cut back by 3 bases and J by 5 bases. From germline, CDR1 is MDHEN and CDR2 SYDVKM. CDR3 size: 20 residues. Here the CDR3 DNA reads TGTGCCAGCAGTTTCAAATTGGAGGCAAGGGGGCGTTACGGGGGAACTGAAGCTTTCTTT. It encodes CASSFKLEARGRYGGTEAFF.

The chain uses TRBV7-9 and TRBJ2-5; 11 bases are a match to TRBD1. The ends lost 5 bases at V and 3 bases at J; junction bases unmatched: 5. The V gene's germline CDR1 is SEHNR and CDR2 FQNEAQ (reference sequence). The CDR3 contains 15 residues. CDR3 sequence (DNA): TGTGCCAGCAGCGCGCCGGGACAGGGGGAAGAGACCCAGTACTTC. It codes for CASSAPGQGEETQYF.

The J gene is TRBJ1-3, the V gene TRBV28; D is possibly TRBD1 (5 bases). Trimming stripped 4 bases from V and 2 bases from J, with 21 bases between. CDR1 is MDHEN, CDR2 SYDVKM, per germline. This CDR3 is 18 amino acids long. The CDR3 sequence is CASSYMRGQGMAGNTIYF. Written as DNA, the CDR3 is TGTGCCAGCAGTTATATGCGTGGTCAGGGAATGGCTGGAAACACCATATATTTT.

The chain carries TRBV18 and TRBJ2-3; D call uncertain. Germline V lookup: CDR1 KGHSH, CDR2 LQKENI. CDR3 length: 15 residues. V dropped 3 bases and J dropped 2 bases, with 12 bases sitting between them. DNA of the CDR3: TGTGCCAGCTCACCCCGAAGTGGGCCCACAGATACGCAGTATTTT. Protein: CASSPRSGPTDTQYF.

This clone was recorded once. This rearrangement joins TRBV5-1 to TRBJ1-1; TRBD1 matches 8 bases. The CDR3 is 15 residues long. The J segment lost 1 base and the V segment lost 4 bases, leaving 6 bases of the junction unmatched. Germline V lookup: CDR1 SGHRS, CDR2 YFSETQ. DNA of the CDR3: TGCGCCAGCAGCCAACGAGGACAGGGGAACACTGAAGCTTTCTTT. It codes for CASSQRGQGNTEAFF.

The gene calls are TRBV6-5 and TRBJ2-7; D is unclear. This CDR3 has 11 residues. The germline V gene has CDR1 MNHEY and CDR2 SVGAGI. Trimming left V 6 bases short and J 4 bases short, with 7 bases between. The CDR3 region is CASREKYEQYF. CDR3 DNA: TGTGCCAGCAGAGAGAAATACGAGCAGTACTTC.

V usage is TRBV18 and J usage is TRBJ1-2; 7 positions match TRBD1. The CDR3 covers 14 residues. In germline, CDR1 is KGHSH, CDR2 LQKENI. Trimming removed 4 bases from V and 5 bases from J; junction bases left unmatched: 7. The DNA for the CDR3 is TGTGCCAGCTCACGCGACAGGGTTGATTATGGCTACACCTTC. This codes for CASSRDRVDYGYTF.

This chain connects TRBV7-9 to TRBJ2-4; perhaps TRBD1 as D (6 bases). The CDR3 covers 15 residues. Germline loops: CDR1 SEHNR, CDR2 FQNEAQ (reference sequence). The ends were cut back, 2 bases at V and 7 bases at J, with 15 bases in the middle. CDR3 region: CASSLIQGSGNIQYF. In DNA form, the CDR3 reads TGTGCCAGCAGCTTAATCCAGGGGTCAGGGAACATTCAGTACTTC. The entire variable domain, with the rest obtained from reference TRBV7-9 and TRBJ2-4, is as follows: DTGVSQNPRHKITKRGQNVTFRCDPISEHNRLYWYRQTLGQGPEFLTYFQNEAQLEKSRLLSDRFSAERPKGSFSTLEIQRTEQGDSAMYLCASSLIQGSGNIQYFGAGTRLSVL.

The rearrangement links TRBV3-1 (or the pseudogene TRBV3-2) to TRBJ1-2; unclear D gene. The V end was cut by 2 bases, the J end by 0 bases, with 7 bases between. Germline CDR1 LGHDT, CDR2 YNNKEL (reference sequence). This CDR3 contains 14 residues. The CDR3 coding sequence is TGTGCCAGCAGCCAATGGAGAACTAACTATGGCTACACCTTC. Translating gives CASSQWRTNYGYTF.

The rearrangement joins TRBV18 to TRBJ2-7; D not resolved. CDR3 length equals 13 residues. Per the germline V gene, CDR1 is KGHSH and CDR2 is LQKENI. V lost 2 bases and J lost 4, with 9 bases in between. The CDR3 region has the DNA TGTGCCAGCTCACCAGGCAGGTATTACGAGCAGTACTTC. Amino acid sequence: CASSPGRYYEQYF.

V gene TRBV29-1 combines with J gene TRBJ1-1; D gene unclear. The CDR3 contains 12 residues. Looked up from germline, CDR1 is SQVTM and CDR2 is ANQGSEA. The ends were cut back, 3 bases at V and 7 bases at J, with 12 bases in the middle. CDR3 DNA: TGCAGCGTTGACATTGGGAGGATTGAAGCTTTCTTT. It codes for CSVDIGRIEAFF. The variable domain in full, with the rest retrieved from reference TRBV29-1 and TRBJ1-1, is SAVISQKPSRDICQRGTSLTIQCQVDSQVTMMFWYRQQPGQSLTLIATANQGSEATYESGFVIDKFPISRPNLTFSTLTVSNMSPEDSSIYLCSVDIGRIEAFFGQGTRLTVV.

The V and J genes are TRBV6-1 and TRBJ2-1; D gene uncertain. With 3 bases removed from V and 5 bases from J, the gap between germline ends came to 14 bases. The length of the CDR3 is 15 residues. The germline V gene has CDR1 MNHNS and CDR2 SASEGT. The CDR3 sequence is CASSDTASFNNEQFF. The CDR3 DNA reads as TGTGCCAGCAGTGATACCGCCAGTTTTAACAATGAGCAGTTCTTC.

This chain uses TRBV10-3 with TRBJ2-1; 7 positions match TRBD2. Germline lookup yields CDR1 ENHRY and CDR2 SYGVKD. This CDR3 has 16 residues. Losses at the gene ends were 0 bases for V and 6 bases for J; bases not matched to a gene: 8. CDR3 sequence (DNA): TGTGCCATCAGTGAGTCAAAAGGACTAGGTATCAATGAGCAGTTCTTC. It translates to CAISESKGLGINEQFF.

V is TRBV7-2 and J is TRBJ1-2; a possible D gene is TRBD1 (5 bases). The CDR3 covers 16 residues. Deletions cut 1 base from V and 3 bases from J, with 15 bases between. Germline CDR1 reads SGHTA; CDR2 reads FQGNSA. The CDR3 sequence: CASSLGPSRGDYGYTF. Written as DNA, the CDR3 is TGTGCCAGCAGCTTAGGCCCCTCCCGGGGGGACTATGGCTACACCTTC.

This chain uses TRBV21-1 with TRBJ2-1; TRBD1, the D gene given by the table, was not confirmed from the DNA. TRBV21-1 is listed as a pseudogene. The CDR3 contains 15 residues. The CDR3 DNA is TGTGCCAGCAGCGCTACGGACAGGGGGCGCTTTGGCCAGTTCTTC. Translated, it gives CASSATDRGRFGQFF.